Shown below are 25 T cell receptor beta chains from a single sample sequenced in a study of cytomegalovirus exposure and HLA in healthy donors. Data came from immunoSEQ multiplex PCR; TCRdb stores just in-frame clones and leaves some out. Seen here are 71,000 or so clones, 85% to 95% observed once, and the top ten hold around 1.5%. The sample consisted of PBMCs. Every receptor here comes from a man aged 18 to 30 in good health and CMV-seropositive.

The chain employs TRBV19 and TRBJ1-2, with unresolved D. The V end lost 5 bases, the J end lost 4 bases, and 11 bases lay between the germline ends. Germline-derived CDR1 and CDR2 are LNHDA and SQIVND (reference sequence). The CDR3 loop spans 13 amino acids. DNA for the CDR3: TGTGCCAGTAGTGGGGAGGTCTCCTATGGCTACACCTTC. It translates to CASSGEVSYGYTF.

This CDR3 reads CASDPGIREKLFF. In DNA, the CDR3 is TGTGCCAGTGACCCAGGGATTCGGGAAAAACTGTTTTTT. The genes are TRBV6-1 and TRBJ1-4; tentative D call: TRBD1 (5 bases). Trimming shortened V by 9 bases and J by 8 bases, and 16 bases separated the two germline ends. This CDR3 region has 13 residues. CDR1 and CDR2 from the germline V gene are MNHNS and SASEGT.

V usage is TRBV9 and J usage is TRBJ2-3, with 8 bases matching TRBD2. V was pared by 7 bases and J by 2 bases, with 6 bases of the junction left unmatched. In germline, CDR1 is SGDLS, CDR2 YYNGEE. The CDR3 is 14 residues long. CDR3 nucleotide sequence: TGTGCCAGCGGCCGGGGGGGGAACACAGATACGCAGTATTTT. This translates into CASGRGGNTDTQYF.

The CDR3 reads CASSPRGEEQFF. CDR3 DNA sequence: TGCGCCAGCAGCCCAAGGGGTGAAGAGCAGTTCTTC. The chain uses TRBV5-1 and TRBJ2-1, with D possibly being TRBD1 (5 bases). Trimming took 4 bases from V and 10 from J, leaving 12 bases between them. This CDR3 is 12 amino acids long. The V gene's germline CDR1 is SGHRS and CDR2 YFSETQ.

The rearrangement uses TRBV29-1 and TRBJ2-1; TRBD2 matches at 13 bases. Germline values: CDR1 SQVTM, CDR2 ANQGSEA. This CDR3 comprises 15 residues. V lost 7 bases, J lost 15 bases, and 18 bases stayed unmatched. The CDR3 protein is CSAVWTSGRQAVLFF. CDR3 bases: TGCAGCGCCGTATGGACTAGCGGGAGACAGGCAGTTCTGTTCTTC.

There are a few counts of this clone. The rearrangement joins TRBV7-2 to TRBJ2-2; 8 nucleotides agree with TRBD1. The V gene end was trimmed by 8 bases and the J gene end by 4 bases; junction bases not matched to a gene: 9. The CDR3 covers 15 residues. Germline V gene sequence: CDR1 SGHTA, CDR2 FQGNSA. As DNA, the CDR3 is TGTGCCAGCCGATCACAGGGGGTCGGCACCGGGGAGCTGTTTTTT. It codes for CASRSQGVGTGELFF. The full variable domain, in which reference TRBV7-2 and TRBJ2-2 provide the parts outside the CDR3, is GAGVSQSPSNKVTEKGKDVELRCDPISGHTALYWYRQSLGQGLEFLIYFQGNSAPDKSGLPSDRFSAERTGGSVSTLTIQRTQQEDSAVYLCASRSQGVGTGELFFGEGSRLTVL.

The V gene is TRBV6-6, the J gene TRBJ2-1, with 11 bases matching TRBD2. Germline trimming cut 7 bases from V and 9 bases from J; bases unmatched to any gene: 8. This CDR3 has 14 residues. The germline V gene encodes CDR1 MNHNY and CDR2 SVGAGI (reference sequence). This chain's CDR3 is CASITWLAGGEQFF. CDR3 DNA sequence: TGTGCCAGCATTACGTGGCTAGCGGGAGGTGAGCAGTTCTTC.

This chain uses TRBV5-1 with TRBJ2-1, with TRBD1 as a possible D gene (5 bases). Germline V gene sequence: CDR1 SGHRS, CDR2 YFSETQ. The CDR3 loop spans 16 amino acids. Trimming took 0 bases from V and 1 from J, leaving 11 bases between them. CDR3 region: CASSLASQGSYNEQFF. The CDR3, as DNA: TGCGCCAGCAGCTTGGCCAGTCAGGGATCCTACAATGAGCAGTTCTTC.

CDR3 sequence reads: CASSRGQGESYEQYF. CDR3 nucleotides: TGCGCCAGCAGCAGGGGACAGGGAGAGTCCTACGAGCAGTACTTC. V is TRBV5-1 and J is TRBJ2-7, with 9 bases lining up with TRBD1. Germline V gene lookup returns CDR1 SGHRS and CDR2 YFSETQ. This CDR3 is built from 15 residues. The V segment lost 4 bases and the J segment 1 base; nucleotides outside the gene matches: 6.

The V and J genes are TRBV6-1 and TRBJ2-7, with D tentatively TRBD1 (5 bases). This CDR3 spans 11 amino acids. V was clipped by 2 bases and J by 13 bases, with 12 bases between them. Germline-derived CDR1 and CDR2 are MNHNS and SASEGT. The CDR3 is CASSESRERYF. CDR3 bases: TGTGCCAGCAGTGAAAGCAGGGAACGCTACTTC.

This clone was detected only once. V gene TRBV7-2 combines with J gene TRBJ2-7, with D unresolved. The CDR3 runs 14 residues. Germline assignment: CDR1 SGHTA and CDR2 FQGNSA. V was trimmed by 1 base and J by 0 bases, leaving 7 bases between them. This CDR3 reads CASSLGAISYEQYF. The CDR3 nucleotides are TGTGCCAGCAGCTTAGGTGCGATCTCCTACGAGCAGTACTTC.

This clone was picked up one time. The chain employs TRBV2 and TRBJ2-2, with TRBD1 matching over 9 bases. The CDR3 sequence is 14 residues long. V was pared by 8 bases and J by 5 bases, with 6 bases of the junction left unmatched. Germline values: CDR1 SNHLY, CDR2 FYNNEI. The CDR3 loop reads CASGDRGRTGELFF. The CDR3 nucleotides read TGTGCCAGCGGAGACAGGGGGAGGACCGGGGAGCTGTTTTTT.

The rearrangement links TRBV7-2 to TRBJ2-1; tentatively, D is TRBD2 (5 bases). This CDR3 has 13 amino acids. The V gene lost 3 bases and the J gene lost 2 bases, with 5 bases spanning the gap. CDR1 and CDR2 from the germline V gene are SGHTA and FQGNSA. CDR3 sequence reads: CASSFGAYNEQFF. CDR3 sequence (DNA): TGTGCCAGCAGCTTCGGGGCCTACAATGAGCAGTTCTTC.

This sequence joins TRBV19 and TRBJ2-1; unclear D gene. Germline V gene data show CDR1 as LNHDA and CDR2 as SQIVND (reference sequence). CDR3 size: 11 residues. Trimming took 1 base from V and 10 from J, leaving 5 bases between them. This chain's CDR3 is CASSIGREQFF. The CDR3 DNA follows: TGTGCCAGTAGTATAGGTCGGGAGCAGTTCTTC.

The rearrangement links TRBV6-1 to TRBJ2-7; possible D gene TRBD1, 5 bases. This CDR3 has 16 amino acids. V lost 4 bases, J lost 2 bases, and 18 bases lay in between. The V gene's germline CDR1 is MNHNS and CDR2 SASEGT. The CDR3 DNA follows: TGTGCCAGCAGTGGGGGCTTGGAACAGGCCACCTACGAGCAGTACTTC. It codes for CASSGGLEQATYEQYF.

This chain connects TRBV4-2 to TRBJ2-5, with 8 bases that match TRBD2. The germline gives CDR1 LGHNA, CDR2 YNFKEQ. Trimming cost V 4 bases and J 4 bases; bases outside gene matches: 5. This CDR3 has 14 residues. CDR3 loop: CASSPSGGGETQYF. CDR3 DNA sequence: TGTGCCAGCAGCCCGAGCGGGGGAGGAGAGACCCAGTACTTC.

V gene TRBV30 combines with J gene TRBJ2-1, with TRBD1 identical over 7 bases. Losses at the gene ends were 5 bases for V and 8 bases for J; bases not matched to a gene: 6. Germline V CDR1 and CDR2: GTSNPN, SVGIG (reference sequence). The CDR3 spans 12 residues. The CDR3 DNA is TGTGCCTGGTCGACAGGGTTCCATGAGCAGTTCTTC. Residues: CAWSTGFHEQFF.

The rearrangement joins TRBV30 to TRBJ1-3, with D hard to call. The CDR3 is 13 amino acids. V was shortened by 5 bases and J by 4 bases, with 12 bases between the two germline ends. Germline lookup yields CDR1 GTSNPN and CDR2 SVGIG (reference sequence). CDR3 amino acids: CAWERGGGNTIYF. The CDR3 nucleotides read TGTGCCTGGGAACGGGGAGGCGGAAACACCATATATTTT.

J is TRBJ1-2 and V is TRBV7-9; a weak D match, TRBD1 (5 bases). This CDR3 has 14 amino acids. Germline lookup yields CDR1 SEHNR and CDR2 FQNEAQ (reference sequence). Between the trimmed V and J ends, which lost 4 bases and 4 bases, there was a span of 13 bases. CDR3 loop: CASSSLTDRYGYTF. Written as DNA, the CDR3 is TGTGCCAGCAGCTCATTGACAGACCGCTATGGCTACACCTTC.

The V call is TRBV9, the J call TRBJ2-3; D perhaps matches TRBD2 (6 bases). The V end lost 0 bases, the J end lost 0 bases, and 11 bases lay between the germline ends. Germline CDR1 reads SGDLS; CDR2 reads YYNGEE. This CDR3 region has 16 residues. The CDR3 spells CASSVGGGASTDTQYF. CDR3 DNA sequence: TGTGCCAGCAGCGTAGGTGGCGGGGCTAGCACAGATACGCAGTATTTT.

J is TRBJ2-4 and V is TRBV21-1; the tabulated D call, TRBD2, remains unverified against the DNA. TRBV21-1 is a recognized pseudogene. CDR3 length: 14 amino acids. Here the CDR3 reads CASSPRGGKNIQYF. The CDR3 region has the DNA TGTGCCAGCAGCCCACGGGGAGGCAAAAACATTCAGTACTTC.

The chain carries TRBV6-1 and TRBJ1-1, with 10 bases fitting TRBD1. This CDR3 comprises 15 residues. The germline V gene encodes CDR1 MNHNS and CDR2 SASEGT. V shed 6 bases, J shed 0 bases, and the junction held 4 bases outside the gene matches. The CDR3 DNA reads as TGTGCCAGCAGCTCAGGACAGGGGGTGAACACTGAAGCTTTCTTT. Protein sequence: CASSSGQGVNTEAFF.

V usage is TRBV2 and J usage is TRBJ2-1; tentatively, D is TRBD2 (6 bases). This CDR3 region has 14 residues. Germline V gene lookup returns CDR1 SNHLY and CDR2 FYNNEI. Trimming left V 0 bases short and J 16 bases short, with 19 bases between. The DNA of the CDR3 is TGTGCCAGCAGTGAAGCGCTAGGAGGGGCTAGCAGATTCTTC. Encoded protein: CASSEALGGASRFF.

This chain uses TRBV18 with TRBJ1-2, with 7 nucleotides matching TRBD1. Unmatched junction bases numbered 15, after V lost 2 bases and J lost 6 bases. CDR1 and CDR2 (germline): KGHSH, LQKENI. This CDR3 has 17 amino acids. The CDR3 region is CASSPFRDSGSRDGYTF. CDR3 in DNA: TGTGCCAGCTCACCATTCCGGGACAGCGGTAGTAGGGATGGCTACACCTTC.

This clone is a singleton in its sample. The chain carries TRBV6-5 and TRBJ1-2; 9 bases map to TRBD1. Germline-derived CDR1 and CDR2 are MNHEY and SVGAGI. V lost 6 bases to trimming and J lost 8 bases; unmatched junction nucleotides: 10. This CDR3 spans 14 amino acids. CDR3 nucleotide sequence: TGTGCCAGCAGCCGGGACAGGGCATCGACCGGCTACACCTTC. This translates into CASSRDRASTGYTF.